These 14 T cell receptor beta chains came from one sample sequenced in a study of T cell responses to AZD1222 COVID-19 vaccine. TCRdb's table, derived via immunoSEQ multiplex PCR, lists solely in-frame clones and lacks some. The table lists 120,000 to 150,000 clones, around 90% of them singletons, with over 2.5% in the top ten. The sequences come from peripheral blood, collected on day 0 of AZD1222 vaccination. The receptors shown here come from an adult in good health.

The V and J genes are TRBV3-1 (or the pseudogene TRBV3-2) and TRBJ1-6; 8 bases map to TRBD1. The germline CDR1 and CDR2 sequences are LGHDT and YNNKEL (reference sequence). CDR3 length: 16 residues. V dropped 6 bases and J dropped 6; count of bases not matched to a gene: 10. In DNA, the CDR3 is TGTGCCAGCAGGACCACAGGGGGTCGATTTAATTCACCCCTCCACTTT. This encodes CASRTTGGRFNSPLHF.

The V gene is TRBV10-3, the J gene TRBJ2-7; 7 bases agree with TRBD2. Trimming cost V 5 bases and J 2 bases; bases outside gene matches: 24. Per germline, CDR1 ENHRY and CDR2 SYGVKD. The CDR3 is 20 amino acids. The CDR3 loop is CAISSPLSGDVGGRAYEQYF. CDR3 in DNA: TGTGCCATCAGTTCACCTCTCTCGGGAGATGTGGGTGGGAGGGCCTACGAGCAGTACTTC.

The chain couples TRBV28 to TRBJ1-5, with D unresolved. Looked up from germline, CDR1 is MDHEN and CDR2 is SYDVKM. Trimming stripped 6 bases from V and 0 bases from J, with 15 bases between. This CDR3 comprises 16 residues. The CDR3 sequence is CASRDSGYHSNQPQHF. CDR3 coding DNA: TGTGCCAGCAGGGATTCGGGATACCATAGCAATCAGCCCCAGCATTTT. Variable domain in full (rest from reference TRBV28 and TRBJ1-5): DVKVTQSSRYLVKRTGEKVFLECVQDMDHENMFWYRQDPGLGLRLIYFSYDVKMKEKGDIPEGYSVSREKKERFSLILESASTNQTSMYLCASRDSGYHSNQPQHFGDGTRLSIL.

The chain joins TRBV7-2 to TRBJ1-2, with a weak D call TRBD1 (6 bases). CDR1 is SGHTA, CDR2 FQGNSA, per germline. The CDR3 extends over 15 amino acids. V was shortened by 2 bases and J by 4 bases, with 14 bases between the two germline ends. The CDR3 DNA reads TGTGCCAGCAGCTTATCGAGACAGGACCTCTATGGCTACACCTTC. Translating it yields CASSLSRQDLYGYTF.

The genes are TRBV19 and TRBJ1-1; perhaps TRBD1 as D (5 bases). V lost 3 bases, J lost 4 bases, and 9 bases lay in between. Germline V CDR1 and CDR2: LNHDA, SQIVND (reference sequence). The CDR3 is 13 residues long. CDR3 loop: CASSISGVTEAFF. The DNA of the CDR3 is TGTGCCAGTAGTATTTCGGGGGTCACTGAAGCTTTCTTT.

The chain links TRBV27 to TRBJ2-1, with unresolved D. V shed 1 base and J shed 5 bases, with 9 bases lying between them. Germline CDR1 is MNHEY and CDR2 is SMNVEV (reference sequence). This CDR3 spans 14 amino acids. DNA of the CDR3: TGTGCCAGCAGTTTATACGTAGACCACAATGAGCAGTTCTTC. This sequence encodes CASSLYVDHNEQFF.

The J gene is TRBJ2-1, the V gene TRBV9, with 9 bases aligning to TRBD2. CDR3 size: 15 residues. The V and J ends lost 0 bases and 6 bases, in that order; junction bases with no gene match: 4. Germline-derived CDR1 and CDR2 are SGDLS and YYNGEE. The CDR3 sequence is CASSVVSGSRNEQFF. The DNA for the CDR3 is TGTGCCAGCAGCGTAGTTAGCGGGAGCCGCAATGAGCAGTTCTTC.

The CDR3 protein is CASSSWNSGANVLTF. CDR3 nucleotide sequence: TGTGCCAGCAGCAGTTGGAACTCTGGGGCCAACGTCCTGACTTTC. The genes are TRBV7-2 and TRBJ2-6; D unclear. CDR3 length equals 15 residues. The germline V gene encodes CDR1 SGHTA and CDR2 FQGNSA. The germline V and J ends were trimmed by 5 bases and 0 bases, with 8 bases remaining between them. Full variable domain (remainder filled in from reference TRBV7-2 and TRBJ2-6): GAGVSQSPSNKVTEKGKDVELRCDPISGHTALYWYRQSLGQGLEFLIYFQGNSAPDKSGLPSDRFSAERTGGSVSTLTIQRTQQEDSAVYLCASSSWNSGANVLTFGAGSRLTVL.

The chain has TRBV29-1 and TRBJ2-7; D possibly matches TRBD1 or TRBD2 (5 bases each). This CDR3 is built from 13 residues. V dropped 6 bases and J dropped 5 bases, with 17 bases sitting between them. Germline CDR1 is SQVTM and CDR2 is ANQGSEA. The chain's CDR3 is CSVARGRADEQYF. The CDR3 DNA follows: TGCAGCGTAGCGAGGGGAAGGGCGGACGAGCAGTACTTC.

The V and J genes are TRBV24-1 and TRBJ2-3; D remains ambiguous. The germline V and J ends were trimmed by 3 bases and 5 bases, with 14 bases remaining between them. The CDR3 length is 15 residues. Germline values: CDR1 KGHDR, CDR2 SFDVKD. CDR3 amino acids: CATSDAAYWGDTQYF. In DNA form, the CDR3 reads TGTGCCACCAGTGATGCGGCTTATTGGGGAGATACGCAGTATTTT.

As DNA, the CDR3 is TGTGCCAGCAGCTTAGCGGAGGACTCCTACGAGCAGTACTTC. Protein: CASSLAEDSYEQYF. The chain links TRBV7-9 to TRBJ2-7; a weak D match, TRBD2 (5 bases). Germline loops: CDR1 SEHNR, CDR2 FQNEAQ (reference sequence). The CDR3 consists of 14 residues. Deletions cut 0 bases from V and 0 bases from J, with 6 bases between.

V is TRBV6-4 and J is TRBJ1-1; D unresolved. Trimming stripped 8 bases from V and 10 bases from J, with 11 bases between. Germline CDR1 is MRHNA and CDR2 is SNTAGT. The CDR3 totals 10 residues. In DNA, the CDR3 is TGTGCCAGCGTTGGGAGGTCAGCTTTCTTT. The encoded protein is CASVGRSAFF.

The chain employs TRBV5-1 and TRBJ2-7, with TRBD1 identical over 9 bases. Unmatched junction bases numbered 11, after V lost 5 bases and J lost 5 bases. The CDR3 runs 15 residues. Germline CDR1 and CDR2: SGHRS and YFSETQ. The CDR3 is CASSQPGQGFNEQYF. The DNA for the CDR3 is TGCGCCAGCAGTCAACCGGGACAGGGTTTCAACGAGCAGTACTTC.

The chain has TRBV19 and TRBJ1-4; tentatively, D is TRBD1 (5 bases). V was trimmed by 6 bases and J by 0 bases, leaving 11 bases between them. In germline, CDR1 is LNHDA, CDR2 SQIVND (reference sequence). The CDR3 covers 15 residues. The CDR3 spells CASSRQLTTNEKLFF. The CDR3 DNA follows: TGTGCCAGTAGCCGACAGCTGACAACTAATGAAAAACTGTTTTTT.